This T cell receptor beta chain was captured by sequencing in a study of blood T cells in healthy people across ages (dated by TCRdb to the mid-2010s). Notes on the research overall: In model experiments, template switching captured roughly one uniquely barcoded TCR beta cDNA molecule for every two T cells. Using deep sequencing normalized with unique cDNA molecular identifiers, the study measured how TCR beta repertoire diversity changes with age. Four age groups were formed from the donors: young (average roughly 15 years), middle-aged (around 40), aged (approximately 60) and long-lived (82). To avoid experimental bias, donors of different ages were randomly spread across the sequencing lanes. Using the same blood draw, the study looked at two additional independent replicas of 1 million unique cDNA reads for two donors, one aged 18 to 30 and the other aged 80 or older. Broad study findings and their caveats: Total diversity estimates from one million sequenced T cells were considered lower bounds and underestimates. Compared with the aged group, the long-lived group had more naive CD4+ T cells, fewer expanded clones and increased TCR diversity, a pattern suggesting age selection. There was a strong correlation between observed TCR beta diversity and the percentage of naive T cells measured by flow cytometry. Observed TCR beta diversity per million T cells fell roughly linearly with age, and a significant reduction was already apparent by age around 40. The CMV infection status of donors was not known, potentially confounding age-related changes in expanded clonotypes. Conclusive comparison of naive and antigen-experienced compartments was prevented by the profiling of bulk unsorted PBMCs.

Worth noting for this clonotype: Its recognized antigen is unknown. Within one base of it there is no much larger clone, and no base qualities were kept.

The roughly 39 donors, aged about 6 to 100 years, were systemically healthy Caucasian individuals from Russia. Ten milliliters of peripheral blood were drawn from each donor into EDTA-treated Vacutainer tubes. Ficoll-Paque density-gradient centrifugation was used to isolate PBMCs, with at least 7 million obtained per sample. Trizol reagent was used to extract total RNA from PBMCs, with at least 5.5 micrograms per sample. For every donor, an aliquot of PBMCs went through flow cytometry to measure the percentages of naive CD45RAhigh/CD27high T cells. Library construction relied on 5' RACE. The sequencer was an Illumina HiSeq 2500. A second PCR of 7 to 11 cycles was performed with a sample-barcoded 5' primer and a J-beta primer mix. Each TCR beta cDNA molecule received a unique molecular identifier from a template-switch 5' adaptor carrying 12 random nucleotides. Each sample yielded at least 3 million CDR3-containing paired-end reads. First-strand cDNA synthesis was performed from all RNA using the Mint cDNA synthesis kit, with priming by a TRBC-specific oligonucleotide. Following uracil-DNA glycosylase treatment, all cDNA underwent a first 18-cycle PCR with the universal primers M1SS and BC2_uni_R. Regarding the original processing steps: Normalization of each sample was performed by random selection of 1 million high-quality reads, each carrying a distinct molecular identifier. Instead of being binned into consensus sequences, reads that shared molecular identifiers were thrown out. MiTCR, set to a Q25 quality threshold and the strictest error-elimination algorithm, was used for CDR3 identification, clonotype clustering and error correction. A nonparametric unseen species model with Euler transformation was used to estimate lower-bound total TCR beta diversity. Starting from the raw public reads, TCRdb applied fastp trimming at Q25, assembled clones with MiXCR and retained in-frame beta chains. Entries that share a CDR3 protein sequence are merged under the most common genes and DNA. TCRdb assigned the V and J calls; the authors' analysis was not used. The sample includes roughly 1.5 million distinct CDR3 sequences, with around 40% observed a single time. Around 4% of the sample goes to the ten largest clones.

The clonotype comes from a woman aged 18-35 years in good health. Sequenced sample: blood.

The bases read TGTGCCAGCAGTGAATTGGCGGGACAGTGTCCCGGCAGGGTAAAGGAAGAGACCCAGTACTTC. Its protein reads: CASSELAGQCPGRVKEETQYF. The V and J segments used are TRBV25-1 and TRBJ2-5, and possibly TRBD1, on 7 matching bases. CDR1 and CDR2 were assigned from the germline V gene as MGHDK and SYGVNS. The junction carries 30 bases between V and J, which are trimmed by 1 base and 3 bases respectively. The CDR3 covers 21 residues, taking in both the cysteine and the phenylalanine. CDR3 DNA is the only sequence kept; it has 63 bases, read in frame from the first base.